This T cell receptor (beta chain) was sequenced for a study of Ad26.COV2.S vaccination and SARS-CoV-2 variants. Overall study results and limits: Recipients given vaccine exceeded placebo recipients in spike-specific TCR breadth.

Regarding treatment: 15 to 20 received Ad26.COV2.S at low or high dose, single or two shots; several received placebo; per-sample allocation not given. Sampling took place 63 days after the first vaccine or placebo injection. TCRdb keeps only in-frame clones here, not all; method: immunoSEQ multiplex PCR. Of approximately 420,000 clones in the sample, roughly 88% are singletons; the top ten hold 3.6%. This clone appeared a few times. Its target is not known. Specimen: peripheral blood, collected in a trial of Ad26.COV2.S vaccine versus placebo. This clonotype was sampled from a person between 18 and 60 years old who received the Ad26.COV2.S COVID-19 vaccine or a placebo.

The CDR3 protein is CASSQDRNRNTIYF. The CDR3 coding sequence is TGCGCCAGCAGCCAAGACAGAAACCGAAACACCATATATTTT. The rearrangement links TRBV4-3 to TRBJ1-3, with no clear D. CDR3 size: 14 residues. From germline, CDR1 is LGHNA and CDR2 YSLEER. Trimming stripped 0 bases from V and 5 bases from J, with 8 bases between.